The clone carrying this T cell receptor beta chain has just a few counts. TCRdb used MiXCR to reprocess the PCR reads, holding one entry per CDR3 protein. The table lists tens of thousands of distinct CDR3 sequences, roughly 20% of them singletons. The CDR3 length is 14 residues. In germline, CDR1 is MNHNY, CDR2 SVGAGI (reference sequence). V was trimmed by 3 bases and J by 5 bases, leaving 13 bases between them. The data were taken from a study of molecular identifiers for immune sequencing clone quantification. Sequencing was performed on naive CD8+ T cells from blood, with Jurkat cell RNA spiked in. The subset: FACS-sorted CD8+CD4-CCR7+CD45RA+ naive T cells. The chain joins TRBV6-6 to TRBJ1-1, with a weak D call TRBD1 (5 bases). This receptor was identified in a human donor in good health. Some libraries in this study had Jurkat cell RNA spiked in. The CDR3 sequence: CASSYPGTSTEAFF. CDR3 DNA: TGTGCCAGCAGTTATCCCGGGACTTCGACTGAAGCTTTCTTT.